This T cell receptor beta chain was profiled in a study of T cell changes during pregnancy in multiple sclerosis (dated 2019 in TCRdb). Study-wide context: Changes in the T cell repertoire over the course of pregnancy were examined in this study in women with multiple sclerosis.

The library was produced with the immunoSEQ multiplex PCR assay. The source is immuneACCESS, and TCRdb retained only in-frame sequences with V and J called. Part of the clones is not carried over; for the studies checked, unresolved V genes explain less than half of this, and the remainder is unexplained. The sample records about 85,000 clones, 80% to 95% of which are singletons. The ten largest make up roughly 2.5% of the sample. About this clone itself: What this receptor recognizes is not known. Base quality data are lacking; no much larger clone is found one base away.

From the cysteine through the phenylalanine, the CDR3 covers 15 amino acids. Only CDR3 DNA is held: 45 bases, read in frame from base 1. As encoded in the germline V gene (reference sequence), CDR1 is LNHDA while CDR2 is SQIVND. V is pared back by 5 bases and J by 0 bases, with 8 bases lying between the germline termini. The receptor was derived from a female donor with multiple sclerosis, enrolled in a pregnancy study. Here the chain combines TRBV19 and TRBJ2-6; there is no confident call for the D gene. The sample was peripheral blood, taken in the first trimester of pregnancy. The nucleotide sequence is given as TGTGCCAGTAGTCCTACAGTCTCTGGGGCCAACGTCCTGACTTTC. Translation gives CASSPTVSGANVLTF.